The present T cell receptor (beta chain) was sequenced within a study of cytomegalovirus exposure and HLA in healthy donors (TCRdb year 2017). For the study in its entirety: According to an earlier analysis of 587 of the donors, some 170 million T cells yielded 117 million unique TCR beta sequences and about 300 Gb of sequence data. Alongside the repertoire data, information on donor age, sex, ethnicity and CMV serostatus was compiled. Across approximately 400 genotyped donors of the cohort, an average of about 240,000 unique TCR beta nucleotide sequences per donor were sequenced, and around 20% of those sequences were non-productive. The later analysis used no new phenotypic data to find candidate immune exposures, relying instead on TCR beta sequences and their occurrence across donors. The study aimed to test whether signatures of past pathogen exposure could be identified by cataloging public T cell receptors. The study used immunosequencing to profile the T cell repertoires of approximately 630 subjects and linked those repertoires to cytomegalovirus serostatus. A later analysis re-analyzed previously published TCR beta repertoires from approximately 670 donors and added high-resolution HLA genotyping to study TCR occurrence patterns. To predict cytomegalovirus infection status, the study combined high-throughput TCR immunosequencing, statistical association of individual TCRs with disease status, and machine learning. Typing coverage varied by locus: roughly 629-640 donors for A, B, C, DRB1 and DQB1; roughly 520 for DQA1; around 570 for DPA1; about 450 for DPB1. Roughly five DR-DQ haplotypes were handled as single units for association and clustering, since linkage in the cohort was strong. Both class I and class II loci were covered by HLA typing, at four-digit resolution. To decide whether each TCR beta V gene segment behaved as functional or pseudogenic, an earlier analysis of approximately 620 of the donors relied on high-throughput TCR beta sequencing. A later genetic analysis took genome-wide SNP genotypes for about three fifths of the 666 donors and used that subset as a discovery cohort. All discovery cohort repertoires had been generated using a single sequencing platform. The genetic ancestry cluster associated with self-reported Caucasian donors included about 81% of the 300 to 400 genotyped donors. Around 320 gigabases of sequencing data and tens of millions of unique TCR sequences were included in an early release covering roughly 600 HLA-typed donors. Along with the roughly 670-subject first cohort, a separate validation cohort of roughly 110 different subjects was used. The paper's findings and limits, for the study overall: An association between a missense DCLRE1C variant and V-gene and J-gene trimming of TCR beta chains was found in a later genetic analysis and replicated in an independent cohort. In a later analysis, TCR association rates were found to vary across HLA loci, with the most associated TCRs seen for DRB1 alleles and the fewest for HLA-C alleles. A few of the identified cytomegalovirus-associated TCR beta chains were confirmed in vitro to be specific for cytomegalovirus antigens. Specific HLA alleles were associated with 15,000 to 20,000 TCR beta sequences at a false discovery rate of 0.05 in a later analysis. Most TCR sequences were seen in very few donors, while some public TCRs were found in many individuals. It was suggested by the authors that the approach could potentially be generalized to other disease states and immunological phenotypes. The 87-base-pair reads could not distinguish some IMGT-functional V segments, including TRBV6-2 and TRBV6-3, so those segments were excluded. Most CMV-associated TCR beta chains appeared to be HLA-restricted in a later analysis, and the HLA associations seemed to be driven largely by CMV exposure. Because HLA typing was unavailable for some donors at each locus, only the typed subset was used in association tests. The sequencing pipeline was judged likely to have produced a cluster of highly shared sequence variants as a technical artifact. In the study, some 160 TCR beta chains were listed as associated with cytomegalovirus. Cytomegalovirus status was reported to be diagnosed by the classifier with high specificity and sensitivity in both the original and validation cohorts. Because counts were too low, roughly 17 rarely observed V segments, including chromosome 9 orphons, were left out of the earlier analysis of some 600 of the donors. Linkage disequilibrium might explain the correlated functional status among segregating V segments, but an unknown experimental factor could not be excluded. Assigning TCR associations to individual alleles was difficult when HLA alleles, especially DR and DQ, strongly co-occurred. A later genetic analysis reported fewer N-insertions in productive TCRs among donors in an Asian-associated ancestry cluster than the approximately 700-donor mean. For the cohort, immune exposure information was limited to CMV serostatus. A further reported finding was that TCR beta sequences accurately predicted the HLA-A and HLA-B alleles for most subjects in the first cohort. In an earlier analysis of around 600 of the donors, most TCR beta V segments were observed in productive rearrangements about 90% or about 30% of the time, broadly matching IMGT annotations. In a later analysis, several top co-occurrence clusters were reported to appear linked to parvovirus B19, influenza, CMV and Epstein-Barr virus. A later analysis found that HLA-associated TCR beta chains were more clonally expanded and had lower generation probabilities than equally common non-associated chains. Roughly uniform sequencing depth across donors was assumed in presence/absence analyses, although this assumption may not hold. Only TCR beta chains were sequenced in this cohort, and the absence of alpha or paired-chain data limited detectable features.

The cohort comprised around 690 healthy bone marrow donors. At the time of sampling, all cohort members were nominally healthy, though unrecorded immune exposures were likely present. The donor was CMV seronegative and belonged to the group of approximately 320 seronegative cohort members. Every donor gave a peripheral blood sample, and the peripheral blood mononuclear cells from that sample were used for TCR beta sequencing. Genomic DNA was extracted from the blood cell samples with the Qiagen DNeasy Blood Extraction Kit. Libraries were constructed by the immunoSEQ multiplex PCR assay. A mixture of 60 forward primers for TCR Vbeta segments and 13 reverse primers for TCR Jbeta segments was used in the multiplex PCR. A multiplex PCR assay on genomic DNA amplified the CDR3 region of rearranged TCR beta genes. Amplified TCR beta libraries were sequenced as 87-base-pair reads on the Illumina HiSeq System. As for the original processing: Across the 670 or so repertoires, a later analysis counted 78 million or so unique TCR beta chains, some 11 million of which were shared by at least two donors. To remove PCR and sequencing errors, raw reads were error-corrected and collapsed into unique sequences using a nearest-neighbor algorithm that merged closely related sequences. CDR3 sequences were aligned to IMGT reference sequences to assign V, D and J gene segments. For a sequence to be retained, at least a six-nucleotide match to both a V gene segment and a J gene segment was required. Rearrangements were called productive when the CDR3 lacked stop codons and stayed in frame with V and J; all others were non-productive. Following IMGT convention, CDR3 was defined as the stretch from the second conserved V-encoded cysteine to the conserved J-encoded phenylalanine. The earlier analysis of about 570 of the donors excluded any sequence lacking an unambiguous match to a single V gene segment. In an earlier analysis of some 590 of the donors, V segments were called functional above 56.7% productive rearrangements and were called segregating when the between-donor standard deviation exceeded 5%. A statistical classification framework was built for diagnosing cytomegalovirus status from the catalog of TCR beta chain sequences. V and J gene assignment, in a later analysis, came from comparing TCR nucleotide sequences with IMGT/GENE-DB human TR gene sequences. Using the TCRdist pipeline, a later analysis assigned CDR3 sequences along with most-parsimonious VDJ recombination scenarios. In a later analysis, each TCR beta chain was defined by its CDR3 amino acid sequence together with its V-gene family, and reads lacking a unique V-gene family were excluded. As a way to deal with suspected cross-contamination and a sequencing artifact, a later analysis dropped 450 to 600 nucleotide sequences that were highly shared and had low generation probability. In a later analysis, a clonal expansion index for each public chain was calculated from normalized within-repertoire ranks of inferred template counts. Generation probabilities in a later analysis came from a VDJ recombination model fitted to out-of-frame rearrangements, and those results were checked against IGoR. In a later analysis, hypergeometric tests were used to score TCR-TCR, TCR-HLA and TCR-CMV co-occurrence, with a repertoire-size bias correction applied to TCR pairs. False discovery rates were estimated in a later analysis by permuting HLA or CMV assignments 20 times. A later analysis grouped co-occurring TCRs with DBSCAN, adding TCRdist sequence similarity when clustering within HLA-allele-positive subsets. For co-occurrence clustering, repertoires with fewer than 30,000 or more than 120,000 public chains were excluded, along with four to six repertoires with anomalous nucleotide sharing. The clones in this table, taken by TCRdb from immuneACCESS, are in-frame only. Not every clone is retained; where verified, under half of the shortfall comes from an unresolved V gene, and the cause of the rest is unknown. V, J and clone size are those of that table, while D and trimming were read from the DNA. In this sample the table shows over 150,000 clones, about 86% of which occur a single time. Clones ranked in the top ten supply around 2.2% of the sample.

With respect to this clone: The specificity of this receptor is unknown. No much larger clone exists at a distance of one base, and base qualities are not known.

Ends trimmed: V by 2 bases, J by 5 bases; bases unmatched to a gene: 2. Per the germline V gene, MGHRA is the CDR1 and YSYEKL is the CDR2. The CDR3 contains 15 residues, cysteine and phenylalanine counted. This entry keeps only the CDR3 DNA: 45 bases, framed from base 1. The source material was PBMCs. The receptor was derived from a woman aged 25 to 39 in good health and CMV-seronegative. Recombination connected TRBV4-1 to TRBJ1-6, and TRBD1 matches 8 of the central bases. The nucleotide sequence is given as TGCGCCAGCAGCCAACAGACAGGGGATAATTCACCCCTCCACTTT. This sequence encodes CASSQQTGDNSPLHF.